Presented here are 30 T cell receptor beta chains from one specimen sequenced in a study of cytomegalovirus exposure and HLA in healthy donors. The PCR was carried out with 60 Vbeta primers and 13 Jbeta primers. Assay used: immunoSEQ multiplex PCR; TCRdb lists only in-frame clones, some missing. The repertoire includes about 98,000 clones, about 83% of them detected once, and 16% sits in the top ten. The sample taken for sequencing was PBMCs. The receptors derive from a man in his 60s in good health and CMV-seropositive.

V is TRBV27 and J is TRBJ1-5, with D perhaps matching TRBD1 (5 bases). V was trimmed by 2 bases and J by 2 bases, leaving 13 bases between them. The CDR3 is 16 residues long. Germline values: CDR1 MNHEY, CDR2 SMNVEV (reference sequence). The CDR3 loop reads CASSLRGPQGNQPQHF. CDR3 coding DNA: TGTGCCAGCAGTTTAAGGGGCCCACAGGGCAATCAGCCCCAGCATTTT.

The chain joins TRBV4-3 to TRBJ2-7; possible D gene TRBD2, 6 bases. The CDR3 totals 14 residues. In germline, CDR1 is LGHNA, CDR2 YSLEER. Trimming pared 3 bases from V and 2 bases from J, leaving 11 bases between. Here the CDR3 DNA reads TGCGCCAGCAGCCATGGTCCGGGAGCCTACGAGCAGTACTTC. It yields the protein CASSHGPGAYEQYF.

The chain links TRBV10-3 to TRBJ2-7, with 7 bases matching TRBD1. The germline gives CDR1 ENHRY, CDR2 SYGVKD. The CDR3 runs 12 residues. The V segment lost 11 bases and the J segment 3 bases; nucleotides outside the gene matches: 7. CDR3 sequence: CAAGGVLYEQYF. Written as DNA, the CDR3 is TGTGCCGCAGGGGGTGTCCTCTACGAGCAGTACTTC.

In this sample, this clone turned up a few times. The chain combines TRBV5-4 with TRBJ1-1, with D unclear. Germline CDR1 is SGHNT and CDR2 is YYREEE (reference sequence). There are 14 residues in the CDR3. Between the trimmed V and J ends, which lost 0 bases and 7 bases, there was a span of 13 bases. The DNA of the CDR3 is TGTGCCAGCAGCTTGGAGGGAGGGCGTAGTGAAGCTTTCTTT. It encodes CASSLEGGRSEAFF.

Turning to this clone: Other nucleotide sequences in the sample specify the same CDR3. This chain uses TRBV6-5 with TRBJ1-5, with a tentative D call TRBD1 (6 bases). The CDR3 totals 14 residues. With 5 bases removed from V and 5 bases from J, the gap between germline ends came to 13 bases. CDR1 is MNHEY, CDR2 SVGAGI, per germline. The DNA for the CDR3 is TGTGCCAGCAGTCCAGGGGAAGGGTATCAGCCCCAGCATTTT. It is translated as CASSPGEGYQPQHF.

The chain employs TRBV7-9 and TRBJ2-3; 11 positions match TRBD2. The CDR3 extends over 16 amino acids. CDR1 SEHNR and CDR2 FQNEAQ come from the germline V gene (reference sequence). With 3 bases clipped from V and 4 bases from J, the junction kept 6 bases outside the gene matches. CDR3: CASSLRNSGGADTQYF. CDR3 nucleotide sequence: TGTGCCAGCAGCTTGAGGAATAGCGGGGGGGCAGATACGCAGTATTTT. Supplemented by reference TRBV7-9 and TRBJ2-3, the full variable domain reads DTGVSQNPRHKITKRGQNVTFRCDPISEHNRLYWYRQTLGQGPEFLTYFQNEAQLEKSRLLSDRFSAERPKGSFSTLEIQRTEQGDSAMYLCASSLRNSGGADTQYFGPGTRLTVL.

This clone appeared once. The rearrangement joins TRBV12-5 to TRBJ2-3, with D maybe TRBD1 (7 bases). This CDR3 is built from 16 residues. CDR1 is LGHNT and CDR2 is FRNRAP in the germline V gene. V was clipped by 6 bases and J by 2 bases, with 18 bases between them. The CDR3 sequence is CASGLLRGVLTDTQYF. The CDR3 DNA sequence: TGTGCTAGTGGACTACTCAGGGGGGTCCTCACAGATACGCAGTATTTT.

V is TRBV28 and J is TRBJ2-1, with 11 bases identical to TRBD1. Per germline, CDR1 MDHEN and CDR2 SYDVKM. This CDR3 is 15 amino acids long. The trim removed 8 bases at V and 7 bases at J, leaving 10 bases unmatched. CDR3 loop: CASRGQGVGRNEQFF. CDR3 DNA sequence: TGTGCCAGCCGGGGACAGGGGGTAGGTCGAAATGAGCAGTTCTTC. The full variable domain, with the rest looked up from reference TRBV28 and TRBJ2-1, is DVKVTQSSRYLVKRTGEKVFLECVQDMDHENMFWYRQDPGLGLRLIYFSYDVKMKEKGDIPEGYSVSREKKERFSLILESASTNQTSMYLCASRGQGVGRNEQFFGPGTRLTVL.

The V gene is TRBV11-2, the J gene TRBJ1-2; D call uncertain. CDR3 length: 16 amino acids. Germline V gene data show CDR1 as SGHAT and CDR2 as FQNNGV. With 7 bases removed from V and 5 bases from J, the gap between germline ends came to 23 bases. In nucleotides, the CDR3 is TGTGCCAGCACCCTATCGCGGAAATCGACCTTATATGGCTACACCTTC. Protein sequence: CASTLSRKSTLYGYTF. Variable domain in full (rest from reference TRBV11-2 and TRBJ1-2): EAGVAQSPRYKIIEKRQSVAFWCNPISGHATLYWYQQILGQGPKLLIQFQNNGVVDDSQLPKDRFSAERLKGVDSTLKIQPAKLEDSAVYLCASTLSRKSTLYGYTFGSGTRLTVV.

This chain joins TRBV27 and TRBJ1-5; D is unclear. The CDR3 is 13 residues long. Per germline, CDR1 MNHEY and CDR2 SMNVEV (reference sequence). The V gene lost 5 bases and the J gene lost 5 bases, with 10 bases spanning the gap. CDR3: CASSPFTHQPQHF. The CDR3 DNA reads as TGTGCCAGCAGTCCCTTCACTCATCAGCCCCAGCATTTT.

The V call is TRBV7-8, the J call TRBJ2-5; D remains ambiguous. TRBJ2-7 matches the DNA end more closely, so the J call is doubtful. This CDR3 contains 14 residues. Germline assignment: CDR1 SGHVS and CDR2 FQNEAQ. The CDR3: CASSQLGLDYEQYF. DNA for the CDR3: TGTGCCAGCAGCCAATTAGGGTTAGACTACGAGCAGTACTTC.

This sequence joins TRBV6-5 and TRBJ2-1; 8 bases fit TRBD2. Germline V gives CDR1 MNHEY, CDR2 SVGAGI. The ends lost 6 bases at V and 3 bases at J; junction bases unmatched: 1. The CDR3 length is 13 residues. Here the CDR3 DNA reads TGTGCCAGCAGACGGGGGGGCTACAATGAGCAGTTCTTC. It codes for CASRRGGYNEQFF.

The chain has TRBV28 and TRBJ1-6; the D gene is possibly TRBD1 (6 bases). The CDR3 is made up of 14 amino acids. Per germline, CDR1 MDHEN and CDR2 SYDVKM. V shed 6 bases and J shed 10 bases, with 16 bases lying between them. CDR3 nucleotide sequence: TGTGCCAGCAGGATCGCACAGGGTCGGTCACCCCTCCACTTT. Protein sequence: CASRIAQGRSPLHF.

This CDR3 reads CASSQDASGGGSTGELFF. The CDR3 nucleotides are TGCGCCAGCAGCCAAGATGCTAGCGGGGGGGGTTCTACCGGGGAGCTGTTTTTT. The chain uses TRBV4-1 and TRBJ2-2; 12 bases are shared with TRBD2. CDR1 MGHRA and CDR2 YSYEKL come from the germline V gene. The junction had 7 bases not matched to a gene; V was cut back by 0 bases and J by 5 bases. The CDR3 sequence is 18 residues long.

This sequence joins TRBV7-8 and TRBJ2-1, with TRBD2 matching over 10 bases. Germline CDR1 and CDR2: SGHVS and FQNEAQ. The V and J ends lost 5 bases and 4 bases, in that order; junction bases with no gene match: 5. This CDR3 region has 15 residues. CDR3 sequence reads: CASSLSGGAYNEQFF. The CDR3 coding sequence is TGTGCCAGCAGCCTGAGCGGGGGGGCTTACAATGAGCAGTTCTTC.

The gene calls are TRBV11-2 and TRBJ2-3, with 9 positions matching TRBD1. With 5 bases clipped from V and 1 base from J, the junction kept 10 bases outside the gene matches. Germline V gives CDR1 SGHAT, CDR2 FQNNGV. This CDR3 comprises 17 residues. Here the CDR3 reads CASSPFTGGDGTDTQYF. The CDR3 bases are TGTGCCAGCAGCCCATTCACAGGGGGCGACGGCACAGATACGCAGTATTTT.

The V gene is TRBV28, the J gene TRBJ1-5, with D unresolved. Germline V CDR1 and CDR2: MDHEN, SYDVKM. V was pared by 8 bases and J by 4 bases, with 9 bases between. This CDR3 comprises 12 residues. CDR3 in amino acids: CASRETNQPQHF. CDR3 nucleotide sequence: TGTGCCAGCCGCGAGACAAATCAGCCCCAGCATTTT.

The V call is TRBV7-2, the J call TRBJ2-3; D may be TRBD1 (5 bases). CDR1 is SGHTA and CDR2 is FQGNSA in the germline V gene. This CDR3 is built from 14 residues. V shed 3 bases and J shed 0 bases, with 7 bases lying between them. In DNA, the CDR3 is TGTGCCAGCAGCTTCACAGGTAGCACAGATACGCAGTATTTT. It yields the protein CASSFTGSTDTQYF.

This clone appeared a single time. The V and J genes are TRBV5-4 and TRBJ2-6, with 9 bases lining up with TRBD1. The CDR3 consists of 19 residues. Germline V CDR1 and CDR2: SGHNT, YYREEE (reference sequence). V dropped 4 bases and J dropped 3; count of bases not matched to a gene: 14. CDR3 nucleotide sequence: TGTGCCAGCAGCCCCCCGGCCACAGGGGGCGCATTTGGGGCCAACGTCCTGACTTTC. It codes for CASSPPATGGAFGANVLTF.

The rearrangement joins TRBV6-5 to TRBJ2-7, with 7 bases matching TRBD2. J gave up 4 bases and V 6 bases, and 12 bases lay outside the gene matches. The CDR3 loop spans 15 amino acids. Per germline, CDR1 MNHEY and CDR2 SVGAGI. This chain's CDR3 is CASSRTSSGDYEQYF. The CDR3 nucleotides read TGTGCCAGCAGCCGAACTTCAAGCGGGGATTACGAGCAGTACTTC.

The chain couples TRBV11-2 to TRBJ1-3; weak D call: TRBD1 (5 bases). V lost 2 bases and J lost 0, with 11 bases in between. The germline gives CDR1 SGHAT, CDR2 FQNNGV. The CDR3 has 16 amino acids. This CDR3 is CASSLLSGLSGNTIYF. In DNA, the CDR3 is TGTGCCAGCAGCTTATTATCAGGGCTCTCTGGAAACACCATATATTTT.

The gene calls are TRBV5-1 and TRBJ2-5, with a possible D match to TRBD2 (6 bases). The CDR3 contains 14 residues. Germline CDR1 SGHRS, CDR2 YFSETQ. V was clipped by 7 bases and J by 5 bases, with 18 bases between them. CDR3 DNA sequence: TGCGCCAGCGGCTCACCGCTGGCGGGGGAGACCCAGTACTTC. This translates into CASGSPLAGETQYF.

V is TRBV4-3 and J is TRBJ1-2, with unresolved D. Trimming cost V 0 bases and J 9 bases, with 11 bases left between them. CDR1 is LGHNA and CDR2 is YSLEER in the germline V gene. This CDR3 comprises 13 residues. CDR3 region: CASSQDGQKRYTF. DNA of the CDR3: TGCGCCAGCAGCCAAGATGGGCAGAAGCGCTACACCTTC.

This clone was seen only a few times. This chain links TRBV21-1 with TRBJ1-1; the DNA was not compared with TRBD1, the D call given in the table. TRBV21-1 constitutes a pseudogene. The CDR3 runs to 15 residues. The CDR3 DNA sequence: TGTGCCAGCAGCCTCCAGACAGGGTTGAACACTGAAGCTTTCTTT. Residues: CASSLQTGLNTEAFF.

This clone was counted a few times. The chain couples TRBV27 to TRBJ2-1; TRBD2 matches at 8 bases. Per germline, CDR1 MNHEY and CDR2 SMNVEV (reference sequence). CDR3 length: 14 residues. V dropped 5 bases and J dropped 3; count of bases not matched to a gene: 3. The CDR3 nucleotides read TGTGCCAGCAGTCGGGGGGGCCTCTACAATGAGCAGTTCTTC. This encodes CASSRGGLYNEQFF.

This chain connects TRBV4-3 to TRBJ2-4; 7 bases fit TRBD2. The CDR3 runs to 16 residues. Germline CDR1 LGHNA, CDR2 YSLEER. The V and J ends lost 3 bases and 1 base, in that order; junction bases with no gene match: 6. CDR3 in amino acids: CASSQTSGGAKNIQYF. The DNA of the CDR3 is TGCGCCAGCAGCCAGACATCGGGGGGTGCCAAAAACATTCAGTACTTC.

This clone was observed a handful of times. This sequence joins TRBV29-1 and TRBJ1-1, with a tentative D call TRBD1 (6 bases). V was pared by 2 bases and J by 5 bases, with 9 bases between. CDR1 is SQVTM and CDR2 is ANQGSEA in the germline V gene. CDR3 size: 12 residues. Here the CDR3 DNA reads TGCAGCGTTGAACAGGGGCGAACTGAAGCTTTCTTT. Translation: CSVEQGRTEAFF.

The chain uses TRBV11-1 and TRBJ1-6; tentative D call: TRBD1 (6 bases). CDR1 is SGHAT and CDR2 is FQDESV in the germline V gene (reference sequence). The CDR3 contains 14 residues. Deletions cut 4 bases from V and 9 bases from J, with 13 bases between. CDR3 sequence reads: CASSSGGLGSPLHF. The CDR3 coding sequence is TGTGCCAGCAGCTCGGGGGGGCTCGGTTCACCCCTCCACTTT.

The V call is TRBV10-3, the J call TRBJ2-2; the match to TRBD1 covers 7 bases. Germline V gives CDR1 ENHRY, CDR2 SYGVKD. This CDR3 region has 14 residues. V was pared by 8 bases and J by 1 base, with 4 bases of the junction left unmatched. The CDR3 sequence: CAIRGQVNTGELFF. The CDR3 DNA is TGTGCCATCCGAGGACAGGTGAACACCGGGGAGCTGTTTTTT.

The CDR3 protein is CASSPDRAQYF. The CDR3 nucleotides are TGTGCCAGCAGCCCAGACAGGGCGCAGTATTTT. V and J are TRBV7-9 and TRBJ2-3; 7 bases are shared with TRBD1. The germline gives CDR1 SEHNR, CDR2 FQNEAQ (reference sequence). The J segment lost 10 bases and the V segment lost 5 bases, leaving 3 bases of the junction unmatched. This CDR3 has 11 amino acids.